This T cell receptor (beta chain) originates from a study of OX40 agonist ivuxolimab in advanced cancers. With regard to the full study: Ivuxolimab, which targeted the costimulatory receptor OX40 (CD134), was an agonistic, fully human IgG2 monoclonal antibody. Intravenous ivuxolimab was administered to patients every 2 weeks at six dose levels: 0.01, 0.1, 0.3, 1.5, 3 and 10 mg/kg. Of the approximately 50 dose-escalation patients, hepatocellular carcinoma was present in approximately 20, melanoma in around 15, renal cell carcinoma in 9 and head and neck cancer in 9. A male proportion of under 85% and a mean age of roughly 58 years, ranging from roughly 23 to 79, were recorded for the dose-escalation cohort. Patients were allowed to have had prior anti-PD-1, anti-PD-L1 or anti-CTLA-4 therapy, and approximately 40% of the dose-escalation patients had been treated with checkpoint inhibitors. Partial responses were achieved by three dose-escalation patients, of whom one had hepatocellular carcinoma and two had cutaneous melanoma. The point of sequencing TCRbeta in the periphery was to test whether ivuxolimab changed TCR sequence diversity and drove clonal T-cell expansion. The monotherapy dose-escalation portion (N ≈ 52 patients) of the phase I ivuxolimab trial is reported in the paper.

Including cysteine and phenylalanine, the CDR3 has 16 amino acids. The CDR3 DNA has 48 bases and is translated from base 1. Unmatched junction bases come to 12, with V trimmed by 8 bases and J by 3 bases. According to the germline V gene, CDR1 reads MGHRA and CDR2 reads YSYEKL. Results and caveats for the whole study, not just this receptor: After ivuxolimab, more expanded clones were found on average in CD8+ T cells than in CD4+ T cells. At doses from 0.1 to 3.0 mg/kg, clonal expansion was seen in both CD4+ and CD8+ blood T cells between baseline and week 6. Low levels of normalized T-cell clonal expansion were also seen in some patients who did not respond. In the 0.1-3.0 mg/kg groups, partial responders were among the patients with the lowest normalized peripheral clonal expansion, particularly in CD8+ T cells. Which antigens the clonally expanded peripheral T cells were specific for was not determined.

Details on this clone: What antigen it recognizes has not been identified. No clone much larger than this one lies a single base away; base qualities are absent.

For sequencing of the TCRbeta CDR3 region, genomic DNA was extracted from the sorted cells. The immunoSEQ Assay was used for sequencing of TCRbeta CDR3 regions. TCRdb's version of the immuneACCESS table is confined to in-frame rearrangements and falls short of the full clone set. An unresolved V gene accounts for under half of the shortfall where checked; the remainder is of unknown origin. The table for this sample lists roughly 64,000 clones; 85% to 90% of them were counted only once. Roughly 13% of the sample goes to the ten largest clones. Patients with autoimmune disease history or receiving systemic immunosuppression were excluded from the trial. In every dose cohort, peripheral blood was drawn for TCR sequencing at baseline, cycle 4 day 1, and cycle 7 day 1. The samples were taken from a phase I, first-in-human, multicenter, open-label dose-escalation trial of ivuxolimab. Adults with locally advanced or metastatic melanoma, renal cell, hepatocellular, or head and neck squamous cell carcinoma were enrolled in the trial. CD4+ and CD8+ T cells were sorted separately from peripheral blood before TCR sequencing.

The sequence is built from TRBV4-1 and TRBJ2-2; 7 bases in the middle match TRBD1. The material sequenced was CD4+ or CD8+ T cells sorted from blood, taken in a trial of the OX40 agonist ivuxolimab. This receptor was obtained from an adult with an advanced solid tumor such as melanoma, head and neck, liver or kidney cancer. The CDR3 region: CASGSVQGWDTGELFF. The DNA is TGCGCCAGCGGGTCTGTACAGGGGTGGGACACCGGGGAGCTGTTTTTT.